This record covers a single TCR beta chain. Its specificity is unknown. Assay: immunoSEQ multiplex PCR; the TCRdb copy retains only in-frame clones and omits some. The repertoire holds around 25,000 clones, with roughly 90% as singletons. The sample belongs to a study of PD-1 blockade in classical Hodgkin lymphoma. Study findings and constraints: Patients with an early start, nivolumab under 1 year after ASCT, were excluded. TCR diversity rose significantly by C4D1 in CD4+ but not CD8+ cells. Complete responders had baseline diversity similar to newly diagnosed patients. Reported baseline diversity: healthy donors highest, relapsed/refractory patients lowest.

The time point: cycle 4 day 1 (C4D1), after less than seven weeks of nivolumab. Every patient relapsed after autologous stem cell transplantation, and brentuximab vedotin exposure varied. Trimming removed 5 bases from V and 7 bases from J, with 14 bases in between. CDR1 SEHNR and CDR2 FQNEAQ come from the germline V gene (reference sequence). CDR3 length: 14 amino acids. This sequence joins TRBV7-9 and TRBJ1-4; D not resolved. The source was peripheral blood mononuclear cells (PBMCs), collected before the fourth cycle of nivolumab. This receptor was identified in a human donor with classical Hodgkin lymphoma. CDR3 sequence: CASSTSTWGEKLFF. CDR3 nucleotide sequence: TGTGCCAGCAGCACCTCAACCTGGGGTGAAAAACTGTTTTTT.